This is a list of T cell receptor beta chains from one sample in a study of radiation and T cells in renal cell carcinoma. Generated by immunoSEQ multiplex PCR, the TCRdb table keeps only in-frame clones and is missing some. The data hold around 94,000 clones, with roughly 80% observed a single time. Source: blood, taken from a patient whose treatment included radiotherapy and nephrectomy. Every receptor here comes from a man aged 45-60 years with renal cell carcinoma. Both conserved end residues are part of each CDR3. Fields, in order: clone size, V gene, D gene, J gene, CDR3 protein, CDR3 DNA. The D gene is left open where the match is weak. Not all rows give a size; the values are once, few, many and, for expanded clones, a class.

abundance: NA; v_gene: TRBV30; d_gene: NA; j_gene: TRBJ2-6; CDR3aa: CACPPSGANVLTF; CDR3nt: TGTGCCTGTCCACCATCAGGGGCCAACGTCCTGACTTTC
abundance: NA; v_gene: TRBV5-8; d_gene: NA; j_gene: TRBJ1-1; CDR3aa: CASSLRGLGTEAFF; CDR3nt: TGTGCCAGCAGCTTGAGGGGGTTGGGCACTGAAGCTTTCTTT
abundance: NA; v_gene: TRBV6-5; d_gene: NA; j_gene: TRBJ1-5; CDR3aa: CASSYSRGVGQPQHF; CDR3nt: TGTGCCAGCAGTTACTCGAGAGGAGTAGGGCAGCCCCAGCATTTT
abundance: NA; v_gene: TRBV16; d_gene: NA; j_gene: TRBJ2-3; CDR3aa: CASSQLGDNTDTQYF; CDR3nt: TGTGCCAGCAGCCAATTGGGCGATAACACAGATACGCAGTATTTT
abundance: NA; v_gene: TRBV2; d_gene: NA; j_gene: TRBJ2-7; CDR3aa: CASRSLGEQYF; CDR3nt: TGTGCCAGCAGATCTTTAGGAGAGCAGTACTTC
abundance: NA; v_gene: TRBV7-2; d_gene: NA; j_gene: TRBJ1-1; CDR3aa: CASSRVNTEAFF; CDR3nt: TGTGCCAGCAGCCGGGTGAACACTGAAGCTTTCTTT
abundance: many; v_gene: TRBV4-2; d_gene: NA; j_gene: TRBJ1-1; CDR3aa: CASSQEPYTEAFF; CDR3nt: TGTGCCAGCAGCCAAGAACCCTACACTGAAGCTTTCTTT
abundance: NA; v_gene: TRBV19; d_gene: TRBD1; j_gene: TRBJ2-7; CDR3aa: CASSLRTGLGEQYF; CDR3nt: TGTGCCAGTAGTCTCCGGACAGGGTTAGGCGAGCAGTACTTC
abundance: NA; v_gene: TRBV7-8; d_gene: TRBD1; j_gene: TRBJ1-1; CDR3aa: CASSLGRGLYTEAFF; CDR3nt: TGTGCCAGCAGCTTAGGCAGGGGGCTATATACTGAAGCTTTCTTT
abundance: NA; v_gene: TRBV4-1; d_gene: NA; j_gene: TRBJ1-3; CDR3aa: CAGGSGVGTIYF; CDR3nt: TGCGCCGGAGGATCAGGGGTTGGCACCATATATTTT
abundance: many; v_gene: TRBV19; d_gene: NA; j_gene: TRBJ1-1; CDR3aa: CASSIYELNTEAFF; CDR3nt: TGTGCCAGTAGTATATATGAGTTGAACACTGAAGCTTTCTTT
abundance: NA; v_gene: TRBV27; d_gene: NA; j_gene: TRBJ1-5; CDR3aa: CASSSGAGNQPQHF; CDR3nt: TGTGCCAGCAGTTCAGGGGCAGGCAATCAGCCCCAGCATTTT
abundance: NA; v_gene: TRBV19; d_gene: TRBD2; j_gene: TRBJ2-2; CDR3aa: CASGTSGATGELFF; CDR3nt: TGTGCCAGTGGGACTAGCGGAGCCACCGGGGAGCTGTTTTTT
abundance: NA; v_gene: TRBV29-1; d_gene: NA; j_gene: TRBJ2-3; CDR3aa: CSVVRDTDTQYF; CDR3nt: TGCAGCGTTGTCAGGGACACAGATACGCAGTATTTT
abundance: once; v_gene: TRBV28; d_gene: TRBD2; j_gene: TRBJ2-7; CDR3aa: CASSLSSGGAYEQYF; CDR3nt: TGTGCCAGCAGTCTATCTAGCGGGGGTGCCTACGAGCAGTACTTC
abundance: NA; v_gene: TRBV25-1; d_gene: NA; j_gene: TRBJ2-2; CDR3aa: CASSPRTNTGELFF; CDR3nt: TGTGCCAGCAGTCCCAGGACGAACACCGGGGAGCTGTTTTTT
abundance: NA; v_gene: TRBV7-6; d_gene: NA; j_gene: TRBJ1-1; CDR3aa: CASSLMTGMNTEAFF; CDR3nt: TGTGCCAGCAGCTTAATGACAGGTATGAACACTGAAGCTTTCTTT
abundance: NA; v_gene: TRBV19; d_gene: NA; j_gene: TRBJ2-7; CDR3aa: CASKLAWINEQYF; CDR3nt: TGTGCCAGTAAGCTAGCGTGGATCAACGAGCAGTACTTC
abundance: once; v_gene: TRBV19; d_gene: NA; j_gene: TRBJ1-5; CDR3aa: CASTPGGLFANQPQHF; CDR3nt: TGTGCCAGTACCCCTGGAGGTCTTTTTGCCAATCAGCCCCAGCATTTT
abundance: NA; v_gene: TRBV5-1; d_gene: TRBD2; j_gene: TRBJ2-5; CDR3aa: CASRLRTSGQETQYF; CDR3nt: TGCGCCAGCAGACTTCGGACTAGCGGCCAAGAGACCCAGTACTTC
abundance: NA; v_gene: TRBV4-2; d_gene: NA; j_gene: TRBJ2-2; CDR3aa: CASSQGPGTGELFF; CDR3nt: TGTGCCAGCAGCCAAGGTCCGGGAACCGGGGAGCTGTTTTTT
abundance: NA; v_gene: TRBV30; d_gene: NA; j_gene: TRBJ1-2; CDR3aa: CAWSVGPGVNYGYTF; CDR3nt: TGTGCCTGGAGTGTTGGGCCAGGGGTAAACTATGGCTACACCTTC
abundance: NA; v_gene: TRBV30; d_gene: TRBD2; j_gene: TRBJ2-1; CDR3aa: CAWSEGLGKGVF; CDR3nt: TGTGCCTGGAGTGAGGGACTAGGGAAGGGGGTCTTC
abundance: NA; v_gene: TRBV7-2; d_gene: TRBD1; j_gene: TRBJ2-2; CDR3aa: CASSRQGAGGELFF; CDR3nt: TGTGCCAGCAGCCGTCAGGGGGCCGGCGGGGAGCTGTTTTTT
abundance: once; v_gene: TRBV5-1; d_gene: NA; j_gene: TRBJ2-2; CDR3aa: CASSLDAQGTGELFF; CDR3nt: TGCGCCAGCAGCTTGGATGCACAGGGTACCGGGGAGCTGTTTTTT
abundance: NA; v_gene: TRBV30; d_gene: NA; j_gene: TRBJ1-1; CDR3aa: CAWSVGDWVNTEAFF; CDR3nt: TGTGCCTGGAGTGTTGGAGATTGGGTGAACACTGAAGCTTTCTTT
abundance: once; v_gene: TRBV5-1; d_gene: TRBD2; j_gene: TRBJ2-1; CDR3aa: CASSPRGRLAGYNEQFF; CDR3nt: TGCGCCAGCAGCCCCAGAGGTCGGCTAGCGGGATACAATGAGCAGTTCTTC
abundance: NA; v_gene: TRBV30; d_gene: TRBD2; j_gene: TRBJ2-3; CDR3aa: CAWSSTSGTSDTQYF; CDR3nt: TGTGCCTGGAGTTCGACTAGCGGGACCTCAGATACGCAGTATTTT
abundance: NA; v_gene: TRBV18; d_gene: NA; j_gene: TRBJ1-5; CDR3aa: CASSVGLNQPQHF; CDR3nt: TGTGCCAGCTCCGTTGGGTTGAATCAGCCCCAGCATTTT
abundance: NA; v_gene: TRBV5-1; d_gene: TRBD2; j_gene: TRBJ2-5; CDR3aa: CASALLAGSQETQYF; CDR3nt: TGCGCCAGCGCCTTACTAGCGGGGAGCCAAGAGACCCAGTACTTC
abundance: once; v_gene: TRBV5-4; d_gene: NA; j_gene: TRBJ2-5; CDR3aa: CASSLGTYWETQYF; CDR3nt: TGTGCCAGCAGCCTTGGGACATACTGGGAGACCCAGTACTTC
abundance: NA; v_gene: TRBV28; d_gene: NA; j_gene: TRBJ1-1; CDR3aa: CASSLTKRAEAFF; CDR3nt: TGTGCCAGCAGTTTAACGAAGAGGGCTGAAGCTTTCTTT
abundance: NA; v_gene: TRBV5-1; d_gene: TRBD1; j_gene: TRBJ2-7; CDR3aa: CASTDSGQGHEQYF; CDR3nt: TGCGCCAGCACCGATTCGGGACAGGGTCACGAGCAGTACTTC